This TCR beta chain was profiled in a study of blood T cell repertoires in COVID-19 (dated by TCRdb to about 2020). General notes on the study: Collaborator samples came from the United States, Italy and Spain and covered acute and convalescent phases of COVID-19. The material from the prospective study consisted of cDNA or gDNA derived from T cells, B-cell-depleted T cells, or PBMCs. The dataset comprised deeply sampled blood TCRbeta repertoires from subjects exposed to, actively infected with, or recovered from COVID-19. A freely available public database, intended as a resource for researchers studying the immune response to SARS-CoV-2, is where the repertoires were released. Samples came from the ongoing ImmuneRACE study (first 160 participants) plus 1,254 subjects from 6 global collaborators. Nearly every sample came with metadata listing a de-identified subject ID, COVID-19 status, age in years and sex. Where available, HLA class I and class II types were obtained from metadata supplied by the sample provider rather than from assay-based typing.

Participants in the prospective study were aged about 18 to 95 years, lived in 20 to 25 United States geographic areas, and enrolled through a virtual design. Cohort assignment in the prospective study relied on participant-reported clinical history from a screening survey and a study questionnaire. Each participant in the prospective study had whole blood, serum and a nasopharyngeal or oropharyngeal swab collected by mobile phlebotomists. Over a roughly two-month period, participants in the prospective study had the option of providing additional blood draws and questionnaires. Before DNA extraction, prospective study blood samples were shipped either frozen or at room temperature. Results and caveats for the whole study, not just this receptor: Clinical and demographic metadata were provided uncurated, with the amount varying by source and participant.

The germline V gene (reference sequence) gives CDR1 as SGHAT and CDR2 as FQDESV. V gives up 3 bases and J gives up 1 base, and the segment between their germline ends measures 6 bases. The CDR3 numbers 13 residues from cysteine through phenylalanine. Of all the DNA, just the CDR3 is kept, 39 bases in frame from base 1. This clone has just one count. There is no known antigen for this receptor. Per-base qualities were not stored, and no clone one base away is much larger. The immunoSEQ Assay, a bias-controlled multiplex PCR, was used to amplify TCRbeta CDR3 regions from genomic DNA. The study's own analysis went as follows. Within the assay, amplification of reference gene primers was used to estimate how many nucleated cells each sample contained. To quantify the absolute abundance of each unique TCRbeta CDR3 rearrangement, sequence reads were collapsed and filtered. Productive Simpson clonality was computed per sample as the square root of Simpson's diversity index over productive rearrangements. TCRdb retrieved this table from immuneACCESS and kept in-frame rearrangements only. Not all clones are present; in checked studies, unresolved V genes account for under half, and no reason is known for the remainder. V and J calls plus clone size are reproduced from that table; the DNA served to infer D and trimming. This sample lists 200,000 to 250,000 clones; approximately 80% were detected once. The leading ten clones occupy around 4.5% of the sample.

Input material: PBMCs or T cells enriched from blood (not recorded which). The chain joins TRBV11-1 to TRBJ1-1; the D gene cannot be named for sure. This receptor was identified in a man aged 25-40 years with acute COVID-19. CDR3 sequence: CASSFNKNTEAFF. The base sequence is TGTGCCAGCAGCTTCAACAAGAACACTGAAGCTTTCTTT. The variable domain in full, with residues beyond the CDR3 obtained from the reference TRBV11-1 and TRBJ1-1 genes, is EAEVAQSPRYKITEKSQAVAFWCDPISGHATLYWYRQILGQGPELLVQFQDESVVDDSQLPKDRFSAERLKGVDSTLKIQPAELGDSAMYLCASSFNKNTEAFFGQGTRLTVV.